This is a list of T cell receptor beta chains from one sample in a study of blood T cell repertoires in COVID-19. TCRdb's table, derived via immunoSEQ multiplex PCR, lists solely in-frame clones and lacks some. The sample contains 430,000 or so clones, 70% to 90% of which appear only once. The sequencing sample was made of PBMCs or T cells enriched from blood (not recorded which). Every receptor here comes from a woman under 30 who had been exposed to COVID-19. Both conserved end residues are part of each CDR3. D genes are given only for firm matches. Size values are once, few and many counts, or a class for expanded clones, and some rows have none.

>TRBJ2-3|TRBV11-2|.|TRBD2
CASSTRLAGPNTDTQYF
TGTGCCAGCAGCACTAGATTAGCGGGACCGAACACAGATACGCAGTATTTT
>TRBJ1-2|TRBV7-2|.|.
CASSLDQGRNGYTF
TGTGCCAGCAGCTTAGATCAGGGAAGGAATGGCTACACCTTC
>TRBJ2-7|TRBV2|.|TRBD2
CASSDRTSGRDEQYF
TGTGCCAGCAGTGACCGGACTAGCGGGAGGGACGAGCAGTACTTC
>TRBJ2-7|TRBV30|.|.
CAWSHEGVSSYEQYF
TGTGCCTGGAGTCATGAAGGGGTGTCCTCCTACGAGCAGTACTTC
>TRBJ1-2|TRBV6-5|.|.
CASKFGTGDYGYTF
TGTGCCAGCAAATTCGGGACGGGGGACTATGGCTACACCTTC
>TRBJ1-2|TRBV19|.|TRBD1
CASSHGDRANYGYTF
TGTGCCAGTAGTCATGGGGACAGGGCTAACTATGGCTACACCTTC
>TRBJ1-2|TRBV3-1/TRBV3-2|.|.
CASSPGAGAGYGYTF
TGTGCCAGCAGCCCTGGAGCAGGGGCTGGCTATGGCTACACCTTC
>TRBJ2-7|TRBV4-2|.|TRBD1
CASSQPGQGYEQYF
TGTGCCAGCAGCCAACCTGGACAGGGATACGAGCAGTACTTC
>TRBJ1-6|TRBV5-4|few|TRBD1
CASSRIIKDRGNSPLHF
TGTGCCAGCAGCAGAATAATAAAGGACAGGGGTAATTCACCCCTCCACTTT
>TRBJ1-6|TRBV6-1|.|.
CASSDRGQYNSPLHF
TGTGCCAGCAGTGACCGAGGACAGTATAATTCACCCCTCCACTTT
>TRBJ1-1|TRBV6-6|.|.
CASSTNRVNTEAFF
TGTGCCAGCAGTACCAACAGGGTGAACACTGAAGCTTTCTTT
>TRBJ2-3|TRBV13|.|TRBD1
CASSIGSNRGALVGTDTQYF
TGTGCCAGCAGCATCGGTTCAAACAGGGGAGCTTTGGTTGGCACAGATACGCAGTATTTT
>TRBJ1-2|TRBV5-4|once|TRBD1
CASSGGTGGNGYTF
TGTGCCAGCAGCGGGGGGACAGGGGGTAATGGCTACACCTTC
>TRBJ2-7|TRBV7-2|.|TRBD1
CASSERDRVREEQYF
TGTGCCAGCAGCGAAAGGGACAGGGTGCGGGAGGAGCAGTACTTC
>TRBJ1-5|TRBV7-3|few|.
CASSSYVSNQPQHF
TGTGCCAGCAGCTCCTATGTTAGCAATCAGCCCCAGCATTTT
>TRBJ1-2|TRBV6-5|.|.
CASSYSLTGPYGYTF
TGTGCCAGCAGTTACTCTCTAACAGGGCCCTATGGCTACACCTTC
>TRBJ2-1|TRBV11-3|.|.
CASSLEEGHEQFF
TGTGCCAGCAGCTTAGAGGAGGGCCATGAGCAGTTCTTC
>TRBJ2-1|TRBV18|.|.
CASSPPAGSIYNEQFF
TGTGCCAGCTCACCACCGGCCGGGAGCATCTACAATGAGCAGTTCTTC
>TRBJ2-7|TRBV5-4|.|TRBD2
CASSLRLASYEQYF
TGTGCCAGCAGCCTCCGACTAGCGTCCTACGAGCAGTACTTC
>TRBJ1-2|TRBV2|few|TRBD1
CASRGTGYGYTF
TGTGCCAGCAGGGGGACAGGTTATGGCTACACCTTC
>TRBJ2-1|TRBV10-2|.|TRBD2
CASTPRTSANNEQFF
TGCGCCAGCACCCCGCGGACTAGCGCCAACAATGAGCAGTTCTTC
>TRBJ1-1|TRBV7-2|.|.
CASSFREGTEAFF
TGTGCCAGCAGCTTTCGCGAGGGCACTGAAGCTTTCTTT
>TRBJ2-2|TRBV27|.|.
CASSLSPSAGELFF
TGTGCCAGCAGTTTATCCCCGAGTGCCGGGGAGCTGTTTTTT
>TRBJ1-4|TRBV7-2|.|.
CASSAEALAGEKLFF
TGTGCCAGCAGCGCCGAAGCGCTGGCAGGGGAAAAACTGTTTTTT
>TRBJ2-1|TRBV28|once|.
CASSLSGSSYNEQFF
TGTGCCAGCAGTTTATCGGGGAGCTCCTACAATGAGCAGTTCTTC
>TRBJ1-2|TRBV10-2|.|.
CASSRTGLWWYTF
TGCGCCAGCAGCCGCACAGGGTTATGGTGGTACACCTTC
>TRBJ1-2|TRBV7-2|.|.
CASSLGRTGYGYTF
TGTGCCAGCAGCTTAGGGAGGACGGGCTATGGCTACACCTTC
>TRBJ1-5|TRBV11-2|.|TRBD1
CASSIGTGRDQPQHF
TGTGCCAGCAGCATCGGGACAGGGAGGGATCAGCCCCAGCATTTT
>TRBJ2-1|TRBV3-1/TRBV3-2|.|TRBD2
CASSPTSGSSYNEQFF
TGTGCCAGCAGCCCGACTAGCGGGAGCTCCTACAATGAGCAGTTCTTC
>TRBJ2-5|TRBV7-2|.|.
CASSISSTGKETQYF
TGTGCCAGCAGCATCAGCTCTACAGGGAAAGAGACCCAGTACTTC
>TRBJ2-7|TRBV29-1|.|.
CSARTNSYEQYF
TGCAGCGCCCGGACTAACTCCTACGAGCAGTACTTC